One sample yielded the 7 T cell receptor beta chains listed below, sequenced in a study of T cell responses to AZD1222 COVID-19 vaccine. Sequencing was performed with immunoSEQ multiplex PCR; in TCRdb, only in-frame clones are kept and a portion is missing. This sample has around 130,000 clones, with around 90% found just once. The input for sequencing was peripheral blood, taken 28 days after the second AZD1222 dose. Source of these receptors: an adult who received the AZD1222 COVID-19 vaccine.

This chain connects TRBV6-1 to TRBJ2-1, with a weak D call TRBD2 (5 bases). V was cut by 2 bases and J by 4 bases, with 18 bases left in between. The germline V gene has CDR1 MNHNS and CDR2 SASEGT. The CDR3 runs 17 residues. CDR3 in amino acids: CASSEYRRLLTYNEQFF. The CDR3 bases are TGTGCCAGCAGTGAATACCGGCGACTACTCACATACAATGAGCAGTTCTTC.

This chain links TRBV14 with TRBJ2-3; TRBD2 aligns across 8 bases. V shed 4 bases and J 4 bases; nucleotides not matched to a gene: 10. Germline loops: CDR1 SGHDN, CDR2 FVKESK. This CDR3 region has 16 residues. The DNA for the CDR3 is TGTGCCAGCAGCCCCTGGACTAGCTTAGTTGCAGATACGCAGTATTTT. Protein product: CASSPWTSLVADTQYF.

The chain carries TRBV10-3 and TRBJ1-1, with 10 bases that match TRBD1. In germline, CDR1 is ENHRY, CDR2 SYGVKD. The CDR3 length is 13 residues. V trimming: 7 bases; J trimming: 3 bases; junction bases outside the gene matches: 2. CDR3 in amino acids: CAINGQGDTEAFF. In nucleotides, the CDR3 is TGTGCCATCAATGGACAGGGGGACACTGAAGCTTTCTTT.

The chain couples TRBV28 to TRBJ2-7, with a weak D call TRBD1 (5 bases). V lost 7 bases and J 2 bases, leaving 12 bases between the germline ends. Per germline, CDR1 MDHEN and CDR2 SYDVKM. This CDR3 spans 13 amino acids. CDR3 sequence reads: CASNPQAPYEQYF. CDR3 nucleotide sequence: TGTGCCAGCAACCCACAGGCCCCCTACGAGCAGTACTTC. Supplemented by reference TRBV28 and TRBJ2-7, the full variable domain reads DVKVTQSSRYLVKRTGEKVFLECVQDMDHENMFWYRQDPGLGLRLIYFSYDVKMKEKGDIPEGYSVSREKKERFSLILESASTNQTSMYLCASNPQAPYEQYFGPGTRLTVT.

The V call is TRBV7-8, the J call TRBJ1-1, with 8 bases aligning to TRBD1. The CDR3 is 15 residues long. Trimming at V came to 5 bases and at J to 4 bases, leaving 9 bases not matched to a gene. In germline, CDR1 is SGHVS, CDR2 FQNEAQ. The chain's CDR3 is CASSPGQGAGTEAFF. The CDR3 region has the DNA TGTGCCAGCAGCCCAGGGCAGGGGGCAGGCACTGAAGCTTTCTTT.

The genes are TRBV6-1 and TRBJ1-5; D uncertain. Trimming pared 2 bases from V and 9 bases from J, leaving 8 bases between. CDR1 and CDR2 (germline): MNHNS, SASEGT. This CDR3 region has 12 residues. The CDR3: CASSEPLWPQHF. As DNA, the CDR3 is TGTGCCAGCAGTGAACCCCTATGGCCCCAGCATTTT.

The CDR3 DNA follows: TGTGCCAGCAGTTCCGGGACAGGGGTGACAGATACGCAGTATTTT. This encodes CASSSGTGVTDTQYF. This rearrangement joins TRBV28 to TRBJ2-3; 10 nucleotides line up with TRBD1. The V gene's germline CDR1 is MDHEN and CDR2 SYDVKM. The CDR3 totals 15 residues. With 4 bases clipped from V and 3 bases from J, the junction kept 4 bases outside the gene matches.